This is a list of T cell receptor beta chains from one sample in a study of vaccination effects on CD4 cells after COVID-19. The assay was immunoSEQ multiplex PCR, and TCRdb's table has in-frame clones only and misses some. This table has about 64,000 clones, 65% to 75% appearing once. These receptors have no identified antigens. The specimen was CD4+ T cells from PBMCs cultured without peptide, collected before COVID-19 vaccination. These receptors were taken from a human donor who had a prior SARS-CoV-2 infection. CDR3s include the opening cysteine and the closing phenylalanine or tryptophan. The D gene is left open where the match is weak. Not all rows give a size; the values are once, few, many and, for expanded clones, a class.

j_call: TRBJ2-7
v_call: TRBV7-8
clone_size: .
d_call: .
cdr3_nt: TGTGCCAGCAGCCCCGGGCAGGGAGTCAGGCAGTACTTC
cdr3_aa: CASSPGQGVRQYF

j_call: TRBJ1-1
v_call: TRBV7-6
clone_size: .
d_call: .
cdr3_nt: TGTGCCAGCAGCTTAGCGCTTGGGGGAGAAGCTTTCTTT
cdr3_aa: CASSLALGGEAFF

j_call: TRBJ1-2
v_call: TRBV28
clone_size: .
d_call: .
cdr3_nt: TGTGCCAGCAGTTTATCGGGAGAGAACTATGGCTACACCTTC
cdr3_aa: CASSLSGENYGYTF

j_call: TRBJ2-1
v_call: TRBV7-8
clone_size: .
d_call: .
cdr3_nt: TGTGCCAGCATTCAAAACACAGGGTACAATGAGCAGTTCTTC
cdr3_aa: CASIQNTGYNEQFF

j_call: TRBJ1-3
v_call: TRBV2
clone_size: .
d_call: .
cdr3_nt: TGTGCCAGCAGTGTTGATATCTCTGGAAACACCATATATTTT
cdr3_aa: CASSVDISGNTIYF

j_call: TRBJ2-5
v_call: TRBV4-2
clone_size: .
d_call: .
cdr3_nt: TGTGCCAGCAGCCAGGAGGGGCCCGGGACTCCCAGAGAGACCCAGTACTTC
cdr3_aa: CASSQEGPGTPRETQYF

j_call: TRBJ1-2
v_call: TRBV30
clone_size: .
d_call: .
cdr3_nt: TGTGCCTGGAGTCCTCCGGGACTTAAACCCTATGGCTACACCTTC
cdr3_aa: CAWSPPGLKPYGYTF

j_call: TRBJ1-6
v_call: TRBV4-1
clone_size: .
d_call: .
cdr3_nt: TGCGCCAGCAGCCAAGGGAGCAGAAACTCCTATAATTCACCCCTCCACTTT
cdr3_aa: CASSQGSRNSYNSPLHF

j_call: TRBJ2-7
v_call: TRBV3-1/TRBV3-2
clone_size: few
d_call: TRBD2
cdr3_nt: TGTGCCAGCAGCCGGGACTACACCTCTCTCTACGAGCAGTACTTC
cdr3_aa: CASSRDYTSLYEQYF

j_call: TRBJ2-5
v_call: TRBV7-3
clone_size: .
d_call: TRBD2
cdr3_nt: TGTGCCAGCAGCTTAGTTGGTAGCGGGAACCAAGAGACCCAGTACTTC
cdr3_aa: CASSLVGSGNQETQYF

j_call: TRBJ2-2
v_call: TRBV2
clone_size: .
d_call: TRBD1
cdr3_nt: TGTGCCAGCAGTGCCGGGACAGGGCGGGTGGGCACCGGGGAGCTGTTTTTT
cdr3_aa: CASSAGTGRVGTGELFF

j_call: TRBJ1-2
v_call: TRBV7-2
clone_size: once
d_call: .
cdr3_nt: TGTGCCAGCAGCTTAGAGCAGAACTATGGCTACACCTTC
cdr3_aa: CASSLEQNYGYTF

j_call: TRBJ2-1
v_call: TRBV6-6
clone_size: .
d_call: .
cdr3_nt: TGTGCCAGCGCTTTTGCCCCGGTATCTGAGCAGTTCTTC
cdr3_aa: CASAFAPVSEQFF

j_call: TRBJ2-5
v_call: TRBV5-1
clone_size: .
d_call: TRBD2
cdr3_nt: TGCGCCAGCAGCTTGGAAGCGGGGGGAGAGACCCAGTACTTC
cdr3_aa: CASSLEAGGETQYF

j_call: TRBJ2-7
v_call: TRBV6-6
clone_size: .
d_call: .
cdr3_nt: TGTGCCAGCAGTCGGGCCCGGAGCTCCTACGAGCAGTACTTC
cdr3_aa: CASSRARSSYEQYF

j_call: TRBJ2-7
v_call: TRBV4-1
clone_size: .
d_call: TRBD2
cdr3_nt: TGCGCCAGCAGCCAAGCTCGAACGGGACTAGCGGGAGGGCTTGACGAGCAGTACTTC
cdr3_aa: CASSQARTGLAGGLDEQYF

j_call: TRBJ2-1
v_call: TRBV9
clone_size: .
d_call: TRBD2
cdr3_nt: TGTGCCAGCAGCGAGACTAGCGGAGGTGAGCAGTTCTTC
cdr3_aa: CASSETSGGEQFF

j_call: TRBJ1-4
v_call: TRBV19
clone_size: .
d_call: TRBD1
cdr3_nt: TGTGCCAGTAGTAAACAGGGGCGTGAGGAAAAACTGTTTTTT
cdr3_aa: CASSKQGREEKLFF

j_call: TRBJ2-7
v_call: TRBV18
clone_size: .
d_call: .
cdr3_nt: TGTGCCAGCTCACCACCCTCGGGGGGCAGCTACGAGCAGTACTTC
cdr3_aa: CASSPPSGGSYEQYF

j_call: TRBJ2-7
v_call: TRBV10-3
clone_size: .
d_call: .
cdr3_nt: TGTGCCATCAGTGAGTCTATAGTCGGGCAGTACTTC
cdr3_aa: CAISESIVGQYF

j_call: TRBJ2-3
v_call: TRBV2
clone_size: .
d_call: TRBD2
cdr3_nt: TGTGCCAGCAGTGGCGGGGTACTAAGCGGGGGGCACACTAGCACAGATACGCAGTATTTT
cdr3_aa: CASSGGVLSGGHTSTDTQYF

j_call: TRBJ1-2
v_call: TRBV5-1
clone_size: few
d_call: .
cdr3_nt: TGCGCCAGCAGCTTGGACGCTAGTGGCTACACCTTC
cdr3_aa: CASSLDASGYTF

j_call: TRBJ1-4
v_call: TRBV28
clone_size: few
d_call: .
cdr3_nt: TGTGCCACCAAAACAGGCGCAACTAATGAAAAACTGTTTTTT
cdr3_aa: CATKTGATNEKLFF

j_call: TRBJ2-7
v_call: TRBV21-1
clone_size: .
d_call: .
cdr3_nt: TGTGCCAGCAGCAACTACAGTAGCTACGAGCAGTACTTC
cdr3_aa: CASSNYSSYEQYF

j_call: TRBJ2-7
v_call: TRBV21-1
clone_size: once
d_call: .
cdr3_nt: TGTGCCAGCAGGAAAAGGGGGGACAGGGCACGGGGTAGCTCCTACGAGCAGTACTTC
cdr3_aa: CASRKRGDRARGSSYEQYF

j_call: TRBJ2-3
v_call: TRBV4-1
clone_size: .
d_call: .
cdr3_nt: TGCGCCAGCAGCCAAGTAGATTTGGTTAGCACAGATACGCAGTATTTT
cdr3_aa: CASSQVDLVSTDTQYF

j_call: TRBJ2-3
v_call: TRBV19
clone_size: .
d_call: TRBD2
cdr3_nt: TGTGCCAGTAGTATCTGGAGCGGGGGGCCCACAGATACGCAGTATTTT
cdr3_aa: CASSIWSGGPTDTQYF

j_call: TRBJ1-1
v_call: TRBV11-3
clone_size: .
d_call: .
cdr3_nt: TGTGCCAGCAGCGCCAGTGTGGGAGGTGAAGCTTTCTTT
cdr3_aa: CASSASVGGEAFF

j_call: TRBJ2-5
v_call: TRBV7-9
clone_size: .
d_call: .
cdr3_nt: TGTGCCAGCAGCTTAGCGGGACCCCTCCAAGAGACCCAGTACTTC
cdr3_aa: CASSLAGPLQETQYF

j_call: TRBJ1-1
v_call: TRBV14
clone_size: .
d_call: .
cdr3_nt: TGTGCCAGCAGCCAAGATCTGATAAGGAACACTGAAGCTTTCTTT
cdr3_aa: CASSQDLIRNTEAFF

j_call: TRBJ2-1
v_call: TRBV7-9
clone_size: few
d_call: TRBD1
cdr3_nt: TGTGCCAGCAGCTTAGGAATGGGACAGAGAGGGTACTACAATGAGCAGTTCTTC
cdr3_aa: CASSLGMGQRGYYNEQFF

j_call: TRBJ2-3
v_call: TRBV3-1/TRBV3-2
clone_size: few
d_call: TRBD1
cdr3_nt: TGTGCCAGCAGCCAAGTAGTCAGGGGGCGGGGCACAGATACGCAGTATTTT
cdr3_aa: CASSQVVRGRGTDTQYF

j_call: TRBJ1-2
v_call: TRBV6-5
clone_size: .
d_call: .
cdr3_nt: TGTGCCAGCAGAACCCCGGGCCACTATGGCTACACCTTC
cdr3_aa: CASRTPGHYGYTF

j_call: TRBJ1-2
v_call: TRBV29-1
clone_size: .
d_call: .
cdr3_nt: TGCAGCGGGTCTCTGGGCGGTTTGGGCTATGGCTACACCTTC
cdr3_aa: CSGSLGGLGYGYTF

j_call: TRBJ1-2
v_call: TRBV30
clone_size: .
d_call: TRBD1
cdr3_nt: TGTGCCTGGAGTGTAGAATCAGGGGGCGGCTACACCTTC
cdr3_aa: CAWSVESGGGYTF

j_call: TRBJ2-7
v_call: TRBV7-2
clone_size: .
d_call: .
cdr3_nt: TGTGCCAGCAGCCCCTTGTCCGGGGGCCCCTACGAGCAGTACTTC
cdr3_aa: CASSPLSGGPYEQYF

j_call: TRBJ1-6
v_call: TRBV5-1
clone_size: .
d_call: TRBD1
cdr3_nt: TGCGCCAGCAGCTCCGGGACAGCTTTTTCACCCCTCCACTTT
cdr3_aa: CASSSGTAFSPLHF

j_call: TRBJ2-5
v_call: TRBV29-1
clone_size: .
d_call: .
cdr3_nt: TGCAGCGTTGGAAGGGAGACCCAGTACTTC
cdr3_aa: CSVGRETQYF

j_call: TRBJ2-7
v_call: TRBV27
clone_size: .
d_call: TRBD1
cdr3_nt: TGTGCCAGCAGTTTATACGGGACAGGGGCTCTCTACGAGCAGTACTTC
cdr3_aa: CASSLYGTGALYEQYF

j_call: TRBJ1-2
v_call: TRBV6-5
clone_size: .
d_call: TRBD1
cdr3_nt: TGTGCCAGCAGCATACGGACAGGGGGCCGGTATGGCTACACCTTC
cdr3_aa: CASSIRTGGRYGYTF

j_call: TRBJ2-2
v_call: TRBV3-1/TRBV3-2
clone_size: .
d_call: TRBD1
cdr3_nt: TGTGCCAGCAGCCTGGGACAGGGAGAGTCCGGGGAGCTGTTTTTT
cdr3_aa: CASSLGQGESGELFF

j_call: TRBJ2-7
v_call: TRBV7-9
clone_size: .
d_call: .
cdr3_nt: TGTGCCAGCAGCTTAGGGGGGAATACCTACGAGCAGTACTTC
cdr3_aa: CASSLGGNTYEQYF

j_call: TRBJ1-4
v_call: TRBV20-1
clone_size: .
d_call: .
cdr3_nt: TGCAGTGCTAGTCCGGCGCCAACTAATGAAAAACTGTTTTTT
cdr3_aa: CSASPAPTNEKLFF

j_call: TRBJ2-7
v_call: TRBV11-2
clone_size: .
d_call: .
cdr3_nt: TGTGCCAGCAGCTTAGATCGAAGGCAACTTAGCGTCTACGAGCAGTACTTC
cdr3_aa: CASSLDRRQLSVYEQYF

j_call: TRBJ1-2
v_call: TRBV19
clone_size: .
d_call: TRBD1
cdr3_nt: TGTGCCAGTAGTATGGGACAGCACTATGGCTACACCTTC
cdr3_aa: CASSMGQHYGYTF

j_call: TRBJ1-1
v_call: TRBV5-1
clone_size: once
d_call: .
cdr3_nt: TGCGCCAGCAGTTGGGGACATTACCCGAACACTGAAGCTTTCTTT
cdr3_aa: CASSWGHYPNTEAFF

j_call: TRBJ2-3
v_call: TRBV2
clone_size: .
d_call: .
cdr3_nt: TGTGCCAGCAGTGAACAGTCGATTAGCACAGATACGCAGTATTTT
cdr3_aa: CASSEQSISTDTQYF

j_call: TRBJ2-3
v_call: TRBV5-1
clone_size: .
d_call: TRBD2
cdr3_nt: TGCGCCAGCAGCCAGGGACTAGCGAGCCTAAATACGCAGTATTTT
cdr3_aa: CASSQGLASLNTQYF

j_call: TRBJ1-4
v_call: TRBV15
clone_size: .
d_call: .
cdr3_nt: TGTGCCACCAGCAGAGATATCGCGGGGGGCTTTGAAAAACTGTTTTTT
cdr3_aa: CATSRDIAGGFEKLFF

j_call: TRBJ1-1
v_call: TRBV10-3
clone_size: .
d_call: .
cdr3_nt: TGTGCCATCAGTTTAGCACACTTATTGAACACTGAAGCTTTCTTT
cdr3_aa: CAISLAHLLNTEAFF

j_call: TRBJ1-2
v_call: TRBV6-5
clone_size: .
d_call: TRBD1
cdr3_nt: TGTGCCAGCAGTTTCGGGACAGGGAGAGGCTACACCTTC
cdr3_aa: CASSFGTGRGYTF

j_call: TRBJ2-7
v_call: TRBV7-8
clone_size: .
d_call: .
cdr3_nt: TGTGCCAGCAGCTTAGAAAAAGGAGAAGGTGGCGAGCAGTACTTC
cdr3_aa: CASSLEKGEGGEQYF

j_call: TRBJ2-5
v_call: TRBV29-1
clone_size: .
d_call: .
cdr3_nt: TGCAGCGTTGAAGTCTTCCCTAGCGCGAGGCAAGAGACCCAGTACTTC
cdr3_aa: CSVEVFPSARQETQYF

j_call: TRBJ1-4
v_call: TRBV6-6
clone_size: once
d_call: .
cdr3_nt: TGTGCCAGCAGTTACGGGAATGAAAAACTGTTTTTT
cdr3_aa: CASSYGNEKLFF

j_call: TRBJ2-5
v_call: TRBV2
clone_size: .
d_call: .
cdr3_nt: TGTGCCACCGGGACGGCACTCCAAGAGACCCAGTACTTC
cdr3_aa: CATGTALQETQYF

j_call: TRBJ2-7
v_call: TRBV21-1
clone_size: .
d_call: .
cdr3_nt: TGTGCCAGCAGCACCCGGGACGTATCCGTCTTAGAGCAGTACTTC
cdr3_aa: CASSTRDVSVLEQYF

j_call: TRBJ2-7
v_call: TRBV5-1
clone_size: .
d_call: TRBD2
cdr3_nt: TGCGCCAGCAGGGCCGGGGCTAGCGGTACCTACGAGCAGTACTTC
cdr3_aa: CASRAGASGTYEQYF

j_call: TRBJ2-3
v_call: TRBV7-9
clone_size: .
d_call: TRBD2
cdr3_nt: TGTGCCAGCAGCCGAGGACTAGCGGGAGGAGATACGCAGTATTTT
cdr3_aa: CASSRGLAGGDTQYF

j_call: TRBJ1-3
v_call: TRBV7-2
clone_size: few
d_call: .
cdr3_nt: TGTGCCAGCAGCTCAGGGTGGGCTGGAAACACCATATATTTT
cdr3_aa: CASSSGWAGNTIYF

j_call: TRBJ2-3
v_call: TRBV7-3
clone_size: .
d_call: .
cdr3_nt: TGTGCCAGCAGCCTCGGGACACCCCCAGATACGCAGTATTTT
cdr3_aa: CASSLGTPPDTQYF